This T cell receptor beta chain comes out of a study of T cell responses to AZD1222 COVID-19 vaccine. Method: immunoSEQ multiplex PCR; TCRdb's copy keeps in-frame clones and lacks some. There are roughly 70,000 clones in the sample; more than 75% occur only once, and about 18% lies in the top ten. Germline V gene lookup returns CDR1 KGHDR and CDR2 SFDVKD. V lost 4 bases, J lost 4 bases, and 10 bases stayed unmatched. The CDR3 has 16 residues. Specimen: peripheral blood, collected on day 0 of AZD1222 vaccination. The clonotype comes from an adult in good health. This chain links TRBV24-1 with TRBJ2-7; the match to TRBD1 covers 9 bases. CDR3 amino acids: CATSDPSGTGHYEQYF. The CDR3 DNA reads as TGTGCCACCAGTGACCCCAGCGGGACAGGGCATTACGAGCAGTACTTC.